These 6 T cell receptor beta chains originate from one sample sequenced in a study of radiotherapy plus CTLA-4 blockade in lung cancer. Data came from immunoSEQ multiplex PCR; TCRdb stores just in-frame clones and leaves some out. Altogether 40,000 to 45,000 clones are present, approximately 77% being singletons, with the ten largest covering about 2.7%. This specimen consisted of peripheral blood, obtained from a patient treated with radiotherapy plus ipilimumab. These receptors originate from a human donor with non-small cell lung cancer whose response to radiotherapy plus ipilimumab could not be evaluated.

The rearrangement uses TRBV18 and TRBJ2-3; perhaps TRBD2 as D (5 bases). Per germline, CDR1 KGHSH and CDR2 LQKENI. V was cut by 5 bases and J by 1 base, with 16 bases left in between. This CDR3 is 16 amino acids long. The chain's CDR3 is CASSTRTGPGTDTQYF. The DNA of the CDR3 is TGTGCCAGCTCAACTCGGACTGGGCCTGGCACAGATACGCAGTATTTT.

The V and J genes are TRBV6-6 and TRBJ2-3, with D maybe TRBD2 (6 bases). Germline loops: CDR1 MNHNY, CDR2 SVGAGI (reference sequence). Trimming took off 8 bases at V and 2 bases at J, with 17 bases between the two ends. The CDR3 runs 15 residues. The CDR3 protein is CASDTGVASTDTQYF. For the CDR3, the DNA is TGTGCCAGCGATACGGGGGTGGCGTCCACAGATACGCAGTATTTT.

The chain couples TRBV12-2 to TRBJ1-4. TRBV12-2 is noted as a pseudogene. The CDR3 length is 17 residues. CDR3 residues: CASRLIREDISNEKLFF. The CDR3 DNA is TGTGCAAGTCGCTTAATTCGGGAGGACATCTCTAATGAAAAACTGTTTTTT.

The chain joins TRBV2 to TRBJ2-1; 8 bases match TRBD2. Germline V gives CDR1 SNHLY, CDR2 FYNNEI. This CDR3 is built from 16 residues. V was clipped by 2 bases and J by 0 bases; unmatched bases: 3. The CDR3 DNA sequence: TGTGCCAGCAGTGAAAGGGGGACTAGCTCCTACAATGAGCAGTTCTTC. Residues: CASSERGTSSYNEQFF.

The gene calls are TRBV2 and TRBJ2-2; 8 nucleotides agree with TRBD1. The germline gives CDR1 SNHLY, CDR2 FYNNEI. The CDR3 length is 15 residues. V dropped 4 bases and J dropped 5; count of bases not matched to a gene: 6. The CDR3 protein is CASSGGQGNTGELFF. CDR3 nucleotide sequence: TGTGCCAGCAGTGGCGGACAGGGCAATACCGGGGAGCTGTTTTTT. Complete variable domain (other parts from reference TRBV2 and TRBJ2-2): EPEVTQTPSHQVTQMGQEVILRCVPISNHLYFYWYRQILGQKVEFLVSFYNNEISEKSEIFDDQFSVERPDGSNFTLKIRSTKLEDSAMYFCASSGGQGNTGELFFGEGSRLTVL.

CDR3 nucleotides: TGTGCCAGCAGCTCACCGGGACTAGCCCCAAACAATGAGCAGTTCTTC. Translating gives CASSSPGLAPNNEQFF. This chain uses TRBV7-2 with TRBJ2-1; TRBD2 matches at 9 bases. The J segment lost 5 bases and the V segment lost 4 bases, leaving 9 bases of the junction unmatched. The CDR3 contains 16 residues. Germline lookup yields CDR1 SGHTA and CDR2 FQGNSA.